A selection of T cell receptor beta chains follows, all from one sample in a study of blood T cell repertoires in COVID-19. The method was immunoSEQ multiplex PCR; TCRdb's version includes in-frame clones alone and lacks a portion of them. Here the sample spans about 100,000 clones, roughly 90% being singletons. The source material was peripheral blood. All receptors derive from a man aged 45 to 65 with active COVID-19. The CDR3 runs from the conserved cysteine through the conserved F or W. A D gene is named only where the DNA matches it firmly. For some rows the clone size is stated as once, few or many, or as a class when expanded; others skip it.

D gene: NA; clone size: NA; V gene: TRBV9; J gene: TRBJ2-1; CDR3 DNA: TGTGCCAGCAGCGCCGAGACAACCTACAATGAGCAGTTCTTC; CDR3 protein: CASSAETTYNEQFF
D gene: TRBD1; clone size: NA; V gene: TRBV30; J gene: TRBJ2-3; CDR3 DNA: TGTGCCTGGAGTGAGACAGGGAGCACAGATACGCAGTATTTT; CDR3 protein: CAWSETGSTDTQYF
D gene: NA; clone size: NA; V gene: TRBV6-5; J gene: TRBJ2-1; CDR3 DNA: TGTGCCAGCAGTCACGGGTGGCGCAATGAGCAGTTCTTC; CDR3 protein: CASSHGWRNEQFF
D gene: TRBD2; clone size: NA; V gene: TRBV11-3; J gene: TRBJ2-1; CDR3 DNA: TGTGCCAGCAGCTTGGGACTAGCGGGGGGCAATGAGCAGTTCTTC; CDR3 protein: CASSLGLAGGNEQFF
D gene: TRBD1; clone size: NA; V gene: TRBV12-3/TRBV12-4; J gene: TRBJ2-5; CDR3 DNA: TGTGCCAGCACCCGGACAGGGGCTACCCAGTACTTC; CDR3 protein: CASTRTGATQYF
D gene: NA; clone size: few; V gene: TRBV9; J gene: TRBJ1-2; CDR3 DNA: TGTGCCAGCAGCCCGTCCAGTAACTATGGCTACACCTTC; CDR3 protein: CASSPSSNYGYTF
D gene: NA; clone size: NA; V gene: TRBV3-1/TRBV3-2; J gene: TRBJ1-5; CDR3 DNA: TGTGCCAGCAGCCAAGCGGGGGGAGAGCAGCCCCAGCATTTT; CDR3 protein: CASSQAGGEQPQHF
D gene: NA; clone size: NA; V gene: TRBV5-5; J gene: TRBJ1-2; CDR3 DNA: TGTGCCAGCAGCTTGGAGGCCAGGGGATTGACTTACTATGGCTACACCTTC; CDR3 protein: CASSLEARGLTYYGYTF
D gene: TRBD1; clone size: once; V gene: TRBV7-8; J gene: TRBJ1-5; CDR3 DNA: TGTGCCAGCAGCTTAGCGGACAGGGGCAATCAGCCCCAGCATTTT; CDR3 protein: CASSLADRGNQPQHF
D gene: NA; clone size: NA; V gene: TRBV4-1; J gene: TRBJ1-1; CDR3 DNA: TGCGCCAGCAGCCAACGGACTGGAGACACTGAAGCTTTCTTT; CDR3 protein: CASSQRTGDTEAFF
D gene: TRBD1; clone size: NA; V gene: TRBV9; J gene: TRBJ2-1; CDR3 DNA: TGTGCCAGCAGCGCCGACAGGGGGCGCGGTAATGAGCAGTTCTTC; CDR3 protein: CASSADRGRGNEQFF
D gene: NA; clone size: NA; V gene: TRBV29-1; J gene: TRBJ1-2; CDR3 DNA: TGCAGCGTCGCGGCGGGGGGGCAGTACTATGGCTACACCTTC; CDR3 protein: CSVAAGGQYYGYTF
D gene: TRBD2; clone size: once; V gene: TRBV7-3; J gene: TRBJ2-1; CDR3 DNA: TGTGCCAGCAGCTTGTTTGGCGGGAGCTCCTACAATGAGCAGTTCTTC; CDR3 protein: CASSLFGGSSYNEQFF